Listed below are T cell receptor beta chains from one sample, sequenced in a study of PD-1 blockade in classical Hodgkin lymphoma. The assay was immunoSEQ multiplex PCR, and TCRdb's table has in-frame clones only and misses some. This table holds about 5,000 clones, roughly 61% found once. This sample comprised peripheral blood mononuclear cells (PBMCs), obtained at baseline. The receptors were sampled from a human donor with classical Hodgkin lymphoma. Each CDR3 is given with its conserved first and last residue. The D gene is left open where the match is weak. Rows give clone size only sometimes, using once, few, many, or a class for an expanded clone.

J	D	size	V	CDR3	DNA
TRBJ2-7	-	-	TRBV6-5	CASKTRPESYEQYF	TGTGCCAGTAAAACCCGGCCGGAGTCCTACGAGCAGTACTTC
TRBJ1-5	TRBD1	-	TRBV19	CASSLDRGGNQPQHF	TGTGCCAGTAGTCTGGACAGGGGGGGCAATCAGCCCCAGCATTTT
TRBJ1-1	-	-	TRBV9	CASSVEQGTEAFF	TGTGCCAGCAGCGTAGAACAGGGTACTGAAGCTTTCTTT
TRBJ1-1	-	-	TRBV19	CASSPQGNTEAFF	TGTGCCAGTAGTCCACAGGGGAACACTGAAGCTTTCTTT
TRBJ1-2	-	-	TRBV18	CASSLSARENYGYTF	TGTGCCAGCTCACTCTCGGCGCGGGAAAACTATGGCTACACCTTC
TRBJ1-6	TRBD1	-	TRBV30	CAWSPGQGLEPLHF	TGTGCCTGGAGTCCGGGACAGGGGTTGGAACCCCTCCACTTT
TRBJ2-3	-	-	TRBV19	CASSMLRGGTDTQYF	TGTGCCAGTAGTATGTTGAGGGGGGGCACAGATACGCAGTATTTT
TRBJ1-1	-	-	TRBV28	CASRTFRGEAFF	TGTGCCAGCAGAACATTCAGGGGTGAAGCTTTCTTT
TRBJ2-2	TRBD1	-	TRBV29-1	CSAGQGTGELFF	TGCAGCGCGGGACAGGGCACCGGGGAGCTGTTTTTT
TRBJ1-4	-	-	TRBV2	CASREPTGEKLFF	TGTGCCAGCAGGGAACCGACAGGTGAAAAATTGTTTTTT
TRBJ1-2	-	-	TRBV7-2	CASSLTVVQGYTF	TGTGCCAGCAGCTTAACGGTTGTGCAGGGCTACACCTTC
TRBJ1-1	-	few	TRBV10-3	CAIRQDPENTEAFF	TGTGCCATTAGACAGGACCCGGAGAACACTGAAGCTTTCTTT
TRBJ1-6	-	-	TRBV9	CASSVEARAEYNSPLHF	TGTGCCAGCAGCGTAGAGGCCAGGGCCGAATATAATTCACCCCTCCACTTT
TRBJ1-2	-	-	TRBV25-1	CASSYGQPDYGYTF	TGTGCCAGCAGCTACGGACAGCCCGACTATGGCTACACCTTC
TRBJ2-7	-	-	TRBV7-6	CASSLAGIKAYEQYF	TGTGCCAGCAGCTTAGCGGGGATTAAGGCCTACGAGCAGTACTTC
TRBJ2-7	-	-	TRBV27	CASSSSGEQYF	TGTGCCAGCAGTTCGTCTGGCGAGCAGTACTTC
TRBJ2-1	-	-	TRBV6-1	CAISEGNEQFF	TGTGCCATCAGTGAAGGCAATGAGCAGTTCTTC
TRBJ2-7	-	-	TRBV7-9	CASSLALDEQYF	TGTGCCAGCAGCCTGGCCTTAGACGAGCAGTACTTC
TRBJ2-3	-	few	TRBV11-3	CASSLGGQGLTDTQYF	TGTGCCAGCAGCTTAGGGGGGCAGGGGCTCACAGATACGCAGTATTTT
TRBJ2-7	-	-	TRBV25-1	CASSEWVGSYEQYF	TGTGCCAGCAGTGAATGGGTCGGTTCCTACGAGCAGTACTTC
TRBJ2-4	-	-	TRBV4-2	CASSQEGELAKNIQYF	TGTGCCAGCAGCCAAGAAGGTGAGCTAGCCAAAAACATTCAGTACTTC
TRBJ2-7	TRBD2	-	TRBV4-2	CASSQDRGGKYEQYF	TGTGCCAGCAGCCAAGATCGCGGGGGGAAATACGAGCAGTATTTC
TRBJ2-1	-	-	TRBV4-1	CASSQALDYNEQFF	TGCGCCAGCAGCCAAGCCCTAGACTACAATGAGCAGTTCTTC
TRBJ1-5	-	-	TRBV19	CASNQGRYSNQPQHF	TGTGCCAGTAACCAGGGAAGGTATAGCAATCAGCCCCAGCATTTT
TRBJ2-6	TRBD1	-	TRBV11-2	CASSLTGGNGANVLTF	TGTGCCAGCTCGTTGACAGGGGGCAACGGGGCCAACGTCCTGACTTTC
TRBJ2-7	TRBD1	-	TRBV27	CASSLSGQGIYEQYF	TGTGCCAGCAGTTTGTCTGGACAGGGTATCTACGAGCAGTACTTC
TRBJ2-2	-	medium-sized	TRBV2	CASLTFTGELFF	TGTGCCAGCCTAACGTTCACCGGGGAGCTGTTTTTT
TRBJ1-1	-	-	TRBV6-1	CASSPRYNEAFF	TGTGCCAGCAGCCCCCGGTACAATGAAGCTTTCTTT
TRBJ1-1	-	few	TRBV7-9	CASSLWNTEAFF	TGTGCCAGCAGCTTGTGGAATACTGAAGCTTTCTTT
TRBJ2-1	-	once	TRBV5-1	CASSGENGQYNEQFF	TGCGCCAGCAGCGGGGAAAACGGACAGTACAATGAGCAGTTCTTC
TRBJ2-7	-	few	TRBV14	CASSQGYEQYF	TGTGCCAGCAGCCAAGGGTACGAGCAGTACTTC
TRBJ2-6	TRBD2	-	TRBV7-2	CASSSSGGAYLGANVLTF	TGTGCCAGCAGCTCTAGCGGGGGGGCCTATCTTGGGGCCAACGTCCTGACTTTC
TRBJ1-2	TRBD1	-	TRBV5-5	CASSLITGTGGSGYTF	TGTGCCAGCAGCTTAATAACCGGTACAGGGGGAAGTGGCTACACCTTC
TRBJ1-3	-	-	TRBV28	CASRAAAGNTIYF	TGTGCCAGCAGGGCTGCGGCGGGAAACACCATATATTTT
TRBJ2-7	TRBD1	few	TRBV7-6	CASSDGQGARNEQYF	TGTGCCAGCAGCGATGGACAGGGGGCTCGGAACGAGCAGTACTTC
TRBJ2-7	TRBD2	few	TRBV7-8	CASSLAPSGFSYEQYF	TGTGCCAGCAGCTTAGCGCCTAGCGGTTTTTCCTACGAGCAGTACTTC
TRBJ2-3	-	-	TRBV7-3	CASSLGGSDTQYF	TGTGCCAGCAGCTTAGGGGGGTCAGATACGCAGTATTTT